Here is one TCR beta chain with its context. Its antigen remains unknown. The data are from a study of CXCR4 blockade with PD-1 therapy in pancreatic cancer. The study's findings and limits: Survival did not correlate with tumor clonality, which averaged approximately 0.15 versus 0.05. More frequent amino acid clones had more nucleotide rearrangements, suggesting convergent selection. Sequencing covered TCRbeta chains only, not alpha chains.

V was clipped by 4 bases and J by 1 base, with 13 bases between them. CDR1 and CDR2 (germline): KGHSH, LQKENI. The CDR3 extends over 16 amino acids. No neoadjuvant therapy was given before resection to the patients supplying these archived tumor blocks. Some clones are missing from TCRdb's copy, which holds only in-frame ones; the method was immunoSEQ multiplex PCR. This repertoire shows fewer than 4,500 clones, about 40% found once; its top ten account for 17%. The sequence came from a human donor with pancreatic ductal adenocarcinoma. Sample: tumor tissue. This chain connects TRBV18 to TRBJ2-2; a weak D match, TRBD2 (6 bases). CDR3 loop: CASSRLGTQNTGELFF. Here the CDR3 DNA reads TGTGCCAGCTCACGCCTTGGGACTCAGAACACCGGGGAGCTGTTTTTT.